Below are 4 T cell receptor beta chains sequenced from a single sample in a study of blood T cell repertoires in COVID-19. Method: immunoSEQ multiplex PCR; TCRdb's copy keeps in-frame clones and lacks some. The sample gives about 300,000 clones, more than 75% of which show up once; approximately 1.6% is in the top ten. Sequencing input: peripheral blood. The receptors were gathered from a woman aged 40 to 55 who had recovered from COVID-19.

This clone appeared a single time. The chain employs TRBV7-9 and TRBJ2-4; 7 nucleotides line up with TRBD2. This CDR3 contains 15 residues. V lost 5 bases and J lost 6; bases outside the gene matches: 10. Germline V lookup: CDR1 SEHNR, CDR2 FQNEAQ (reference sequence). The CDR3 nucleotides are TGTGCCAGCAGCCCAGCGCGTGGGAGGGGAAACATTCAGTACTTC. Encoded protein: CASSPARGRGNIQYF.

The CDR3 DNA is TGTGCCAGCAGCCGTAGCACCGGGGAGCTGTTTTTT. Amino acid sequence: CASSRSTGELFF. The chain joins TRBV11-2 to TRBJ2-2; D unresolved. The CDR3 is 12 amino acids. Trimming took off 5 bases at V and 4 bases at J, with 5 bases between the two ends. Germline V gene sequence: CDR1 SGHAT, CDR2 FQNNGV.

V usage is TRBV5-1 and J usage is TRBJ2-7, with TRBD2 matching over 12 bases. The germline gives CDR1 SGHRS, CDR2 YFSETQ. Losses at the gene ends were 0 bases for V and 5 bases for J; bases not matched to a gene: 6. This CDR3 is built from 16 residues. CDR3 coding DNA: TGCGCCAGCAGCTTGGCCCTAGCGGGGGGGCCCGACGAGCAGTACTTC. Translation: CASSLALAGGPDEQYF.

The chain couples TRBV4-1 to TRBJ2-7; 10 bases align to TRBD2. The CDR3 consists of 16 residues. Germline V gene lookup returns CDR1 MGHRA and CDR2 YSYEKL. Germline trimming cut 5 bases from V and 0 bases from J; bases unmatched to any gene: 7. Here the CDR3 DNA reads TGCGCCAGCAGCGACCCAGCGGGGGGGCCCTCCTACGAGCAGTACTTC. Translating it yields CASSDPAGGPSYEQYF.